The sequence of this T cell receptor (beta chain) was determined in a study of T cells in localized non-small cell lung cancer. Trimming shortened V by 3 bases and J by 2 bases, and 13 bases separated the two germline ends. CDR3 size: 15 residues. Germline-derived CDR1 and CDR2 are SGHTA and FQGNSA. TCRdb keeps only in-frame clones here, not all; method: immunoSEQ multiplex PCR. This table has about 59,000 clones, 91% appearing once. J is TRBJ1-2 and V is TRBV7-2; the D gene is possibly TRBD1 (5 bases). The source was peripheral blood, collected before any cancer treatment. This TCR derives from a man aged 40 to 70 with stage I lung adenocarcinoma. The CDR3, as DNA: TGTGCCAGCAGCTTTAAGTCGGGGGTAAACTATGGCTACACCTTC. Encoded protein: CASSFKSGVNYGYTF. Drawing the rest from reference TRBV7-2 and TRBJ1-2, the complete variable domain is GAGVSQSPSNKVTEKGKDVELRCDPISGHTALYWYRQSLGQGLEFLIYFQGNSAPDKSGLPSDRFSAERTGGSVSTLTIQRTQQEDSAVYLCASSFKSGVNYGYTFGSGTRLTVV.